These 24 T cell receptor beta chains were all obtained from the same sample, sequenced in a study of T cells in Graves' hyperthyroidism and ophthalmopathy. What was amplified from RNA transcripts were TCR beta CDR3 regions. HTBI primers were used for first-round RT-PCR of the TCR CDR3. One entry per CDR3 protein results from TCRdb running MiXCR on the multiplex PCR reads. The data contain 450,000 to 500,000 distinct CDR3 sequences, around a fifth of them singletons. Sequencing was carried out using blood. The source of these receptors is a woman in her 70s with Graves' ophthalmopathy.

This clonotype has at least ten counts. The chain is built from TRBV7-9 and TRBJ1-1; no firm D call. The CDR3 contains 14 residues. The V end lost 5 bases, the J end lost 7 bases, and 17 bases lay between the germline ends. Germline lookup yields CDR1 SEHNR and CDR2 FQNEAQ (reference sequence). The DNA of the CDR3 is TGTGCCAGCAGCCCCCATATCATGGACGGTGAAGCTTTCTTT. Translating gives CASSPHIMDGEAFF.

This clonotype came up a few times. The gene calls are TRBV30 and TRBJ1-5, with unresolved D. Trimming took off 0 bases at V and 12 bases at J, with 12 bases between the two ends. CDR1 is GTSNPN and CDR2 is SVGIG in the germline V gene (reference sequence). The CDR3 length is 12 residues. The CDR3 sequence is CAWSVAAGGQHF. As DNA, the CDR3 is TGTGCCTGGAGTGTGGCCGCGGGTGGCCAGCATTTT.

This clonotype showed up just once. V usage is TRBV6-2 or TRBV6-3 and J usage is TRBJ2-2; TRBD2 is a possible D gene (7 bases). Per germline, CDR1 MNHEY and CDR2 SVGEGT. The germline V and J ends were trimmed by 7 bases and 7 bases, with 13 bases remaining between them. The CDR3 consists of 13 residues. The CDR3 here is CASTRGAGGELFF. The CDR3 DNA reads TGTGCCAGCACTCGGGGGGCTGGCGGGGAGCTGTTTTTT.

This clonotype has a handful of counts. The V and J genes are TRBV24-1 and TRBJ2-1; 10 bases map to TRBD1. Trimming took 4 bases from V and 5 from J; bases not matched to a gene: 7. Germline V gene data show CDR1 as KGHDR and CDR2 as SFDVKD. This CDR3 has 16 residues. DNA for the CDR3: TGTGCCACCAGTGACCCTTCGGGACAGGGGAACAATGAGCAGTTCTTC. This sequence encodes CATSDPSGQGNNEQFF.

The rearrangement links TRBV18 to TRBJ2-5; tentatively, D is TRBD1 (6 bases). The germline V gene encodes CDR1 KGHSH and CDR2 LQKENI. Trimming pared 4 bases from V and 2 bases from J, leaving 11 bases between. The CDR3 is made up of 14 amino acids. CDR3 DNA: TGTGCCAGCTCACACAGACAGGAACAAGAGACCCAGTACTTC. It codes for CASSHRQEQETQYF.

This clonotype was counted at least ten times. This chain joins TRBV11-2 and TRBJ2-2, with D possibly TRBD2 on 6 matching bases. The CDR3 runs 15 residues. In germline, CDR1 is SGHAT, CDR2 FQNNGV. Between the trimmed V and J ends, which lost 3 bases and 1 base, there was a span of 9 bases. CDR3 loop: CASSLGGVNTGELFF. In DNA form, the CDR3 reads TGTGCCAGCAGCTTGGGCGGGGTGAACACCGGGGAGCTGTTTTTT.

This sequence joins TRBV4-3 and TRBJ2-7, with 8 bases identical to TRBD1. V was pared by 1 base and J by 0 bases, with 5 bases of the junction left unmatched. The length of the CDR3 is 16 residues. Germline V gene sequence: CDR1 LGHNA, CDR2 YSLEER. The CDR3 region has the DNA TGCGCCAGCAGCCAAGGGACAGGGACAAGCTCCTACGAGCAGTACTTC. It specifies CASSQGTGTSSYEQYF.

The J gene is TRBJ1-1, the V gene TRBV5-1; D possibly corresponds to TRBD1 (5 bases). The germline V gene has CDR1 SGHRS and CDR2 YFSETQ. Trimming pared 2 bases from V and 0 bases from J, leaving 8 bases between. The CDR3 has 14 amino acids. The CDR3 spells CASSFRVMNTEAFF. DNA of the CDR3: TGCGCCAGCAGCTTCAGGGTCATGAACACTGAAGCTTTCTTT.

This clonotype was counted many times. The J gene is TRBJ2-1, the V gene TRBV2; tentative D call: TRBD2 (6 bases). The CDR3 has 14 amino acids. Germline-derived CDR1 and CDR2 are SNHLY and FYNNEI. The ends were cut back, 7 bases at V and 6 bases at J, with 16 bases in the middle. The DNA of the CDR3 is TGTGCCAGCAACGGAGGCGGAGGGGTCAATGAGCAGTTCTTC. This sequence encodes CASNGGGGVNEQFF.

This clonotype was detected ten times or more. The genes are TRBV20-1 and TRBJ2-5, with 7 bases that match TRBD2. The CDR3 length is 14 residues. V lost 3 bases, J lost 5 bases, and 9 bases stayed unmatched. Germline CDR1 DFQATT, CDR2 SNEGSKA (reference sequence). The CDR3 loop is CSARGGGSGETQYF. The DNA of the CDR3 is TGCAGTGCTAGGGGTGGCGGGAGTGGGGAGACCCAGTACTTC.

This sequence joins TRBV28 and TRBJ2-1; 12 positions agree with TRBD2. The V gene end was trimmed by 6 bases and the J gene end by 7 bases; junction bases not matched to a gene: 16. CDR3 length equals 18 residues. The germline V gene has CDR1 MDHEN and CDR2 SYDVKM. CDR3 nucleotides: TGTGCCAGCAGCCAGAACCTAGCGGGAGGGCCCCGGGGAAATGAGCAGTTCTTC. This encodes CASSQNLAGGPRGNEQFF.

V is TRBV5-1 and J is TRBJ2-7; a possible D gene is TRBD2 (5 bases). With 5 bases removed from V and 5 bases from J, the gap between germline ends came to 14 bases. In germline, CDR1 is SGHRS, CDR2 YFSETQ. The CDR3 totals 13 residues. The CDR3, as DNA: TGCGCCAGCAGGGAGGCAGGTGGCCACGAGCAGTACTTC. It yields the protein CASREAGGHEQYF.

In regard to this clonotype: This is likely a read error, given that the CDR3 carries no conserved phenylalanine or tryptophan at its end. The V call is TRBV27, the J call TRBJ2-7; the D call may be TRBD1 or TRBD2 (6 bases each). Germline V CDR1 and CDR2: MNHEY, SMNVEV (reference sequence). The CDR3 runs to 17 residues. V was trimmed by 0 bases and J by 0 bases, leaving 15 bases between them. In DNA form, the CDR3 reads TGTGCCAGCAGTTTATCGCGGGACAATCGGGGCTCCTACGAGCAGTACCTC. Protein product: CASSLSRDNRGSYEQYL.

The CDR3 sequence is CASSRGETYNEQFF. The CDR3 coding sequence is TGTGCCAGCAGCCGGGGCGAGACCTACAATGAGCAGTTCTTC. The V call is TRBV7-2, the J call TRBJ2-1, with D perhaps being TRBD1 or TRBD2 (5 bases each). Trimming stripped 5 bases from V and 2 bases from J, with 10 bases between. This CDR3 has 14 residues. Germline V gene lookup returns CDR1 SGHTA and CDR2 FQGNSA.

This clonotype has only a few counts. The chain uses TRBV30 and TRBJ1-6; the D gene is possibly TRBD1 (6 bases). Trimming shortened V by 3 bases and J by 8 bases, and 14 bases separated the two germline ends. Germline assignment: CDR1 GTSNPN and CDR2 SVGIG (reference sequence). The CDR3 loop spans 14 amino acids. Here the CDR3 DNA reads TGTGCCTGGAGCGGCAGGGGATTAGATTCACCCCTCCACTTT. Residues: CAWSGRGLDSPLHF.

J is TRBJ2-1 and V is TRBV5-6; 9 bases map to TRBD2. Germline V gene sequence: CDR1 SGHDT, CDR2 YYEEEE. After removal of 5 bases from V and 1 base from J, the junction contained 13 bases not matched to a gene. The CDR3 extends over 18 amino acids. The CDR3 loop reads CASREKYGTSFSYNEQFF. The CDR3 region has the DNA TGTGCCAGCAGGGAGAAATACGGGACTAGCTTTTCCTACAATGAGCAGTTCTTC.

The rearrangement joins TRBV7-9 to TRBJ2-3, with D unclear. The V gene's germline CDR1 is SEHNR and CDR2 FQNEAQ (reference sequence). V lost 5 bases and J 2 bases, leaving 8 bases between the germline ends. The CDR3 length is 13 residues. CDR3 residues: CASSHVDTDTQYF. The CDR3 nucleotides are TGTGCCAGCAGCCACGTCGACACAGATACGCAGTATTTT.

The chain couples TRBV10-2 to TRBJ1-1; the D is unclear. Trimming removed 2 bases at V and 7 bases at J, with 8 bases between. The V gene's germline CDR1 is WSHSY and CDR2 SAAADI. The CDR3 sequence is 12 residues long. CDR3: CASSEPGGEAFF. In nucleotides, the CDR3 is TGCGCCAGCAGTGAGCCAGGAGGTGAAGCTTTCTTT.

This clonotype was detected many times. The genes are TRBV20-1 and TRBJ2-7; 14 bases align to TRBD2. Germline CDR1 DFQATT, CDR2 SNEGSKA (reference sequence). The junction had 2 bases not matched to a gene; V was cut back by 6 bases and J by 4 bases. This CDR3 is 13 amino acids long. The CDR3 here is CSAGTSGSYEQYF. In DNA form, the CDR3 reads TGCAGTGCCGGGACTAGCGGGAGTTACGAGCAGTACTTC.

The CDR3: CASSLFRGVMTDTQYF. DNA of the CDR3: TGTGCCAGCAGTTTATTCAGGGGGGTTATGACAGATACGCAGTATTTT. V and J are TRBV28 and TRBJ2-3; TRBD1 might be the D (7 bases). This CDR3 is 16 amino acids long. The germline V gene encodes CDR1 MDHEN and CDR2 SYDVKM. V lost 1 base and J 3 bases, leaving 14 bases between the germline ends.

V gene TRBV6-2 or TRBV6-3 combines with J gene TRBJ2-3; TRBD1 or TRBD2 may be the D gene (5 bases each). This CDR3 spans 15 amino acids. Trimming took 6 bases from V and 2 from J, leaving 15 bases between them. Germline CDR1 and CDR2: MNHEY and SVGEGT. CDR3 region: CASRRPGPFTDTQYF. CDR3 sequence (DNA): TGTGCCAGCAGAAGACCGGGACCTTTCACAGATACGCAGTATTTT.

The chain is built from TRBV5-1 and TRBJ2-1; TRBD2 matches at 10 bases. The CDR3 sequence is 15 residues long. Germline V gene data show CDR1 as SGHRS and CDR2 as YFSETQ. Trimming at V came to 0 bases and at J to 10 bases, leaving 7 bases not matched to a gene. CDR3 residues: CASSLEGTSVREQFF. Here the CDR3 DNA reads TGCGCCAGCAGCTTGGAAGGGACTAGCGTTAGGGAGCAGTTCTTC.

This sequence joins TRBV30 and TRBJ2-3; D is perhaps TRBD1 (6 bases). Germline V gene sequence: CDR1 GTSNPN, CDR2 SVGIG (reference sequence). This CDR3 has 13 amino acids. Trimming shortened V by 3 bases and J by 1 base, and 8 bases separated the two germline ends. The CDR3 protein is CAWSRTGTDTQYF. The DNA for the CDR3 is TGTGCCTGGAGCCGGACAGGCACAGATACGCAGTATTTT.

Many counts were recorded for this clonotype. The chain combines TRBV10-3 with TRBJ1-1, with no clear D. The CDR3 runs to 15 residues. The germline CDR1 and CDR2 sequences are ENHRY and SYGVKD. The ends were cut back, 0 bases at V and 2 bases at J, with 10 bases in the middle. CDR3 in DNA: TGTGCCATCAGTGAGTCTCCAGGACCTAACACTGAAGCTTTCTTT. It yields the protein CAISESPGPNTEAFF.